This TCR beta chain was recorded in a study of blood T cell repertoires in COVID-19. Study details: Sites in the United States, Italy and Spain provided acute and convalescent COVID-19 samples.

Seattle patient enrollment occurred during active infection, with longitudinal follow-up thereafter. The J segment lost 5 bases and the V segment lost 4 bases, leaving 3 bases of the junction unmatched. Germline V gene data show CDR1 as LGHDT and CDR2 as YNNKEL (reference sequence). The CDR3 extends over 16 amino acids. Produced via immunoSEQ multiplex PCR; TCRdb's table is partial and in-frame only. The table shows around 130,000 clones, with less than 90% occurring only once. The sequencing input was peripheral blood. The sequence derives from a human donor with COVID-19, enrolled during active disease. The donor label of this sample is uncertain. The chain uses TRBV3-1 (or the pseudogene TRBV3-2) and TRBJ2-3, with 16 bases lining up with TRBD2. CDR3 residues: CASSLGTSGGGDTQYF. CDR3 bases: TGTGCCAGCAGCCTTGGGACTAGCGGGGGGGGAGATACGCAGTATTTT.